Presented here are 22 T cell receptor beta chains from one specimen sequenced in a study of vaccination and CD4 T cells after COVID-19. Documented treatment: roughly 10-day PBMC culture with coronavirus spike peptide pools or control peptides (ViraFEST assay). The Oncomine TCR Beta short-read assay was applied to DNA of cultured CD4+ T cells. TCRdb passed the PCR reads through MiXCR, listing each CDR3 protein once. Of around 13,000 distinct CDR3 sequences in the sample, roughly 72% were seen once. These TCRs are of unknown antigen specificity. Source: CD4+ T cells from blood, cultured in vitro, taken after SARS-CoV-2 vaccination. Receptors originate from a human donor who received a COVID-19 vaccine.

The chain is built from TRBV6-5 and TRBJ1-2; D remains ambiguous. The V gene lost 0 bases and the J gene lost 2 bases, with 4 bases spanning the gap. CDR1 and CDR2 from the germline V gene are MNHEY and SVGAGI. This CDR3 contains 13 residues. The CDR3 protein is CASSYSRNYGYTF. The CDR3 nucleotides are TGTGCCAGCAGTTACTCCAGAAACTATGGCTACACCTTC.

This clonotype appeared a single time. The J gene is TRBJ1-5, the V gene TRBV20-1, with D perhaps matching TRBD1 (6 bases). The CDR3 covers 13 residues. The V end lost 3 bases, the J end lost 6 bases, and 12 bases lay between the germline ends. Looked up from germline, CDR1 is DFQATT and CDR2 is SNEGSKA (reference sequence). In DNA form, the CDR3 reads TGCAGTGCTAGCTCAGGGGTGGGTCAGCCCCAGCATTTT. Residues: CSASSGVGQPQHF.

This clonotype appeared a few times. This chain connects TRBV6-1 to TRBJ1-2; no clear D. From germline, CDR1 is MNHNS and CDR2 SASEGT. Trimming took 3 bases from V and 0 from J, leaving 8 bases between them. The CDR3 sequence is 14 residues long. CDR3 nucleotide sequence: TGTGCCAGCAGTGACCCAGGTACTAACTATGGCTACACCTTC. This encodes CASSDPGTNYGYTF.

On this clonotype itself: Mismatch with germline at one junction end may stem from a read error. The CDR3 DNA reads TGTGCCAGCAGCTCAGGGGTTAGGGATTCACCCCTCCACTTT. It yields the protein CASSSGVRDSPLHF. The chain uses TRBV5-3 and TRBJ1-6, with a weak D call TRBD1 (6 bases). TRBV5-3 is sorted into the ORF group, with uncertain function. There are 14 residues in the CDR3.

This clonotype was picked up a small number of times. The V and J genes are TRBV20-1 and TRBJ2-2; no clear D gene. Trimming cost V 2 bases and J 4 bases, with 8 bases left between them. CDR3 length: 13 amino acids. Germline lookup yields CDR1 DFQATT and CDR2 SNEGSKA (reference sequence). In DNA, the CDR3 is TGCAGTGCTAGAAGGCAGACCACCGGGGAGCTGTTTTTT. The encoded protein is CSARRQTTGELFF.

The V call is TRBV15, the J call TRBJ1-1; D not certain. Germline assignment: CDR1 LNHNV and CDR2 YYDKDF (reference sequence). The CDR3 is 15 residues long. Trimming pared 1 base from V and 2 bases from J, leaving 11 bases between. The CDR3 loop is CATSRVGVQNTEAFF. CDR3 coding DNA: TGTGCCACCAGCAGAGTCGGTGTCCAAAACACTGAAGCTTTCTTT. Filled out from reference TRBV15 and TRBJ1-1, the complete variable domain reads DAMVIQNPRYQVTQFGKPVTLSCSQTLNHNVMYWYQQKSSQAPKLLFHYYDKDFNNEADTPDNFQSRRPNTSFCFLDIRSPGLGDTAMYLCATSRVGVQNTEAFFGQGTRLTVV.

This chain uses TRBV11-3 with TRBJ1-1, with D hard to call. The CDR3 has 16 residues. The V end was cut by 3 bases, the J end by 1 base, with 15 bases between. Germline lookup yields CDR1 SGHNT and CDR2 YENEEA. The CDR3 here is CASSFPLEEENTEAFF. CDR3 nucleotides: TGTGCCAGCAGCTTTCCTCTGGAGGAGGAGAACACTGAAGCTTTCTTT.

The chain has TRBV6-5 and TRBJ2-1; D call uncertain. In germline, CDR1 is MNHEY, CDR2 SVGAGI. The CDR3 spans 12 residues. With 0 bases removed from V and 11 bases from J, the gap between germline ends came to 8 bases. The CDR3 loop is CASSYSLGKQFF. The DNA of the CDR3 is TGTGCCAGCAGTTACTCGCTAGGAAAGCAGTTCTTC.

This clonotype has a handful of counts. The chain combines TRBV20-1 with TRBJ2-7, with D possibly TRBD1 on 6 matching bases. Trimming pared 2 bases from V and 4 bases from J, leaving 12 bases between. CDR1 is DFQATT, CDR2 SNEGSKA, per germline (reference sequence). This CDR3 comprises 13 residues. Written as DNA, the CDR3 is TGCAGTGCTAGATCGGACAGAATTTACGAGCAGTACTTC. Protein product: CSARSDRIYEQYF.

The chain uses TRBV24-1 and TRBJ2-3; the D gene is possibly TRBD1 (5 bases). V was shortened by 3 bases and J by 4 bases, with 10 bases between the two germline ends. In germline, CDR1 is KGHDR, CDR2 SFDVKD. The CDR3 totals 14 residues. CDR3 sequence (DNA): TGTGCCACCAGTGATATGATAGGGGCAGATACGCAGTATTTT. It encodes CATSDMIGADTQYF.

This clonotype was detected once. The chain joins TRBV24-1 to TRBJ2-4, with no clear D. The germline V gene has CDR1 KGHDR and CDR2 SFDVKD. Trimming shortened V by 4 bases and J by 2 bases, and 2 bases separated the two germline ends. The CDR3 is 12 amino acids. CDR3 in DNA: TGTGCCACCAGTGACCCCAAAAACATTCAGTACTTC. Translating it yields CATSDPKNIQYF.

The chain links TRBV6-1 to TRBJ1-2; D gene uncertain. Germline CDR1 MNHNS, CDR2 SASEGT. CDR3 length: 13 residues. Trimming pared 7 bases from V and 4 bases from J, leaving 13 bases between. The CDR3 spells CASTLGPSYGYTF. The CDR3 coding sequence is TGTGCCAGCACCCTCGGGCCAAGCTATGGCTACACCTTC.

This clonotype was counted a few times. CDR3 loop: CSARKQGRGNTIYF. The CDR3 nucleotides are TGCAGTGCTAGAAAGCAGGGGAGAGGAAACACCATATATTTT. This chain links TRBV20-1 with TRBJ1-3; weak D call: TRBD1 (6 bases). The CDR3 is made up of 14 amino acids. Germline CDR1 is DFQATT and CDR2 is SNEGSKA (reference sequence). Between the trimmed V and J ends, which lost 2 bases and 4 bases, there was a span of 12 bases.

This chain links TRBV24-1 with TRBJ2-5; 11 nucleotides agree with TRBD2. Germline values: CDR1 KGHDR, CDR2 SFDVKD. The V and J ends lost 4 bases and 2 bases, in that order; junction bases with no gene match: 5. The CDR3 length is 16 residues. In DNA form, the CDR3 reads TGTGCCACCAGTGACCCGCTAGCGGGGGGACAAGAGACCCAGTACTTC. Its protein is CATSDPLAGGQETQYF.

CDR3 sequence (DNA): TGTGCCAGCAGCTTCCTACAGGAGCTCTCCTACGAGCAGTACTTC. Amino acid sequence: CASSFLQELSYEQYF. The genes are TRBV2 and TRBJ2-7; D perhaps matches TRBD1 (5 bases). CDR1 and CDR2 from the germline V gene are SNHLY and FYNNEI. The CDR3 is 15 amino acids. Trimming shortened V by 6 bases and J by 0 bases, and 15 bases separated the two germline ends.

The gene calls are TRBV2 and TRBJ1-1; no clear D. The V gene lost 6 bases and the J gene lost 0 bases, with 11 bases spanning the gap. CDR3 size: 14 residues. Germline V gene data show CDR1 as SNHLY and CDR2 as FYNNEI. This chain's CDR3 is CASRTASMNTEAFF. The CDR3 nucleotides are TGTGCCAGCAGGACGGCTTCCATGAACACTGAAGCTTTCTTT.

The rearrangement joins TRBV19 to TRBJ1-2; possible D gene TRBD1, 5 bases. This CDR3 has 13 residues. Between the trimmed V and J ends, which lost 5 bases and 2 bases, there was a span of 9 bases. Germline CDR1 is LNHDA and CDR2 is SQIVND (reference sequence). Written as DNA, the CDR3 is TGTGCCAGTAGTGTCGAGGGGAACTATGGCTACACCTTC. It specifies CASSVEGNYGYTF.

The chain couples TRBV6-5 to TRBJ2-7; 7 bases are shared with TRBD2. This CDR3 has 14 residues. Looked up from germline, CDR1 is MNHEY and CDR2 is SVGAGI. V was pared by 2 bases and J by 2 bases, with 3 bases of the junction left unmatched. In DNA, the CDR3 is TGTGCCAGCAGTTACCAACGGGGGGCCTACGAGCAGTACTTC. Protein sequence: CASSYQRGAYEQYF.

The chain carries TRBV20-1 and TRBJ1-4; D remains unclear. Trimming shortened V by 0 bases and J by 8 bases, and 25 bases separated the two germline ends. This CDR3 contains 18 residues. The germline V gene encodes CDR1 DFQATT and CDR2 SNEGSKA (reference sequence). The CDR3 DNA reads TGCAGTGCTAGAGATGGAGGCTTAAAGTGGAGGGAAAGAGAAAAACTGTTTTTT. As protein: CSARDGGLKWREREKLFF.

The V call is TRBV6-1, the J call TRBJ1-6; 7 bases agree with TRBD1. V lost 3 bases, J lost 7 bases, and 9 bases stayed unmatched. Germline V CDR1 and CDR2: MNHNS, SASEGT. CDR3 length: 16 residues. CDR3 DNA: TGTGCCAGCAGTGAGAGGCTGACAGGGATCAATTCACCCCTCCACTTT. It is translated as CASSERLTGINSPLHF.

The chain recombines TRBV20-1 with TRBJ2-3; 8 nucleotides align to TRBD2. This CDR3 comprises 15 residues. Germline assignment: CDR1 DFQATT and CDR2 SNEGSKA (reference sequence). Trimming took 3 bases from V and 2 from J; bases not matched to a gene: 7. CDR3 bases: TGCAGTGCTAGGTTCGGGGGGGGCATCACAGATACGCAGTATTTT. Amino acids: CSARFGGGITDTQYF.

With regard to this clonotype: The junction and the germline gene differ at one end; a read error may be behind it. The gene calls are TRBV5-3 and TRBJ1-3; tentatively, D is TRBD1 (6 bases). TRBV5-3 is marked as an open reading frame, function uncertain. The CDR3 covers 15 residues. The CDR3 sequence: CASSLWWQGPNTIYF. CDR3 DNA sequence: TGTGCCAGCAGCTTGTGGTGGCAGGGGCCAAACACCATATATTTT.